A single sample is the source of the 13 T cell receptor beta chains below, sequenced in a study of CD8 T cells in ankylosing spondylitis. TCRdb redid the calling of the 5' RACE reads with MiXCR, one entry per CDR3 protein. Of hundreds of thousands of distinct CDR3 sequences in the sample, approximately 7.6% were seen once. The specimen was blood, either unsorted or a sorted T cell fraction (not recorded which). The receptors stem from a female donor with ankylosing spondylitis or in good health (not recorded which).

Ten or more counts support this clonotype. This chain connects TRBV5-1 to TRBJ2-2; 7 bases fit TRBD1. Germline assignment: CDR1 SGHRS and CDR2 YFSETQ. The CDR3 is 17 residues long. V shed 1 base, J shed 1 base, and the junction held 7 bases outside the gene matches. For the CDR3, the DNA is TGCGCCAGCAGCTTGTTTAGTCGGACAGGGAACACCGGGGAGCTGTTTTTT. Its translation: CASSLFSRTGNTGELFF.

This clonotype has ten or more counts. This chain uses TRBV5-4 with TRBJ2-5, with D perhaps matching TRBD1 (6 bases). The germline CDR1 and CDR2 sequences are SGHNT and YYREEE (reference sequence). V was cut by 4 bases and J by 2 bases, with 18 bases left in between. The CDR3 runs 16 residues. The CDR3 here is CASSLGMGAQQETQYF. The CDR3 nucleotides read TGTGCCAGCAGCCTTGGGATGGGGGCCCAACAAGAGACCCAGTACTTC.

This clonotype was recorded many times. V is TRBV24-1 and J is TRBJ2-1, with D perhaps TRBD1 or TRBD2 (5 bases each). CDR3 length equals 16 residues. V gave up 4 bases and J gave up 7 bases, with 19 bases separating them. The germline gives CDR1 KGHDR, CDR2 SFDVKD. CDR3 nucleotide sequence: TGTGCCACCAGTGAGGCCGGGACCCGGCGGTTAAATGAGCAGTTCTTC. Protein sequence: CATSEAGTRRLNEQFF.

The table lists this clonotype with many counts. CDR3 region: CASSVIGTEGSGELFF. CDR3 coding DNA: TGTGCCAGCAGCGTGATAGGGACGGAGGGGTCCGGGGAGCTGTTTTTT. The chain links TRBV5-5 to TRBJ2-2; weak D call: TRBD2 (6 bases). Between the trimmed V and J ends, which lost 4 bases and 6 bases, there was a span of 19 bases. CDR1 is SGHKS, CDR2 YYEKEE, per germline (reference sequence). The CDR3 has 16 amino acids.

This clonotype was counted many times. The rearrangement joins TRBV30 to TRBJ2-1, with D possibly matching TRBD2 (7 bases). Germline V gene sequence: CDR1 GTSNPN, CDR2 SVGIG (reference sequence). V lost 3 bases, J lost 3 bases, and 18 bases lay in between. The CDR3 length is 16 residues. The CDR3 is CAWSRGGSKFYNEQFF. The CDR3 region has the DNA TGTGCCTGGAGCAGGGGCGGGAGCAAATTCTACAATGAGCAGTTCTTC.

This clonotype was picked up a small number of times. Here the CDR3 reads CASSLATGGEKLFF. CDR3 nucleotides: TGTGCCAGCAGCTTAGCTACAGGAGGTGAAAAACTGTTTTTT. This chain connects TRBV7-9 to TRBJ1-4; D perhaps matches TRBD1 (5 bases). V was cut by 0 bases and J by 7 bases, with 9 bases left in between. CDR3 length: 14 residues. Germline V gene lookup returns CDR1 SEHNR and CDR2 FQNEAQ (reference sequence).

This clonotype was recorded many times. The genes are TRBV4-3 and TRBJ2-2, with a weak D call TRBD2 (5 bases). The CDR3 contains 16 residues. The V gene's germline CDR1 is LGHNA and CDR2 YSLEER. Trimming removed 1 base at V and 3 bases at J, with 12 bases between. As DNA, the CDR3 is TGCGCCAGCAGCCAAGGTTCGAGGCGGGACACCGGGGAGCTGTTTTTT. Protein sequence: CASSQGSRRDTGELFF.

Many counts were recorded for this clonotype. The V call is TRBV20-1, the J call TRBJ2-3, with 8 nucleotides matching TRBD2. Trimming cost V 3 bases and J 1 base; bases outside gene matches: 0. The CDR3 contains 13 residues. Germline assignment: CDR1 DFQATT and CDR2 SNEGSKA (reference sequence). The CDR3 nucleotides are TGCAGTGCTAGCGGGGGGGGCACAGATACGCAGTATTTT. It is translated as CSASGGGTDTQYF.

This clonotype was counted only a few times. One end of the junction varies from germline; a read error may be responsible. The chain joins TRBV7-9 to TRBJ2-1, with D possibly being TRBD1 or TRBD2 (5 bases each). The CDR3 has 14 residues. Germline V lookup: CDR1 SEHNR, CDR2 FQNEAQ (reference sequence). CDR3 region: CASLRPGPYNEQFF. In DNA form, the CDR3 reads TGTGCCAGTCTACGCCCGGGACCCTACAACGAGCAGTTCTTC.

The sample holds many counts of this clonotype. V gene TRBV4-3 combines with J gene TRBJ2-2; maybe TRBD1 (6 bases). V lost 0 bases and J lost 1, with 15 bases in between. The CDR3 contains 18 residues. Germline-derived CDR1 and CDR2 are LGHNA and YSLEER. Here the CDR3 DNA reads TGCGCCAGCAGCCAAGAGATGGGACCGGGACAGAACACCGGGGAGCTGTTTTTT. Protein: CASSQEMGPGQNTGELFF.

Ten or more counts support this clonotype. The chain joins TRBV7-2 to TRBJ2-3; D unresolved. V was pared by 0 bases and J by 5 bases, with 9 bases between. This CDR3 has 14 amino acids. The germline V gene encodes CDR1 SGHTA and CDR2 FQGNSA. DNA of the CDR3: TGTGCCAGCAGCTTAGCTCAGGTGGGAGATACGCAGTATTTT. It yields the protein CASSLAQVGDTQYF.

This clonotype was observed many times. CDR3 sequence: CSASGEVDTEAFF. CDR3 sequence (DNA): TGCAGTGCTTCAGGGGAAGTTGACACTGAAGCTTTCTTT. This chain uses TRBV20-1 with TRBJ1-1; a possible D gene is TRBD1 (6 bases). This CDR3 has 13 residues. Germline CDR1 and CDR2: DFQATT and SNEGSKA (reference sequence). The germline V and J ends were trimmed by 5 bases and 3 bases, with 13 bases remaining between them.

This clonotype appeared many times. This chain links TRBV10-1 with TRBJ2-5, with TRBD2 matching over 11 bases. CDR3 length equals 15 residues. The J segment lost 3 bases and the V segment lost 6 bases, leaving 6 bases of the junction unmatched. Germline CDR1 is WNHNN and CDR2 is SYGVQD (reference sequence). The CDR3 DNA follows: TGCGCCAGCAGCTCCGGGACTAGCGGTAAAGAGACCCAGTACTTC. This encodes CASSSGTSGKETQYF.